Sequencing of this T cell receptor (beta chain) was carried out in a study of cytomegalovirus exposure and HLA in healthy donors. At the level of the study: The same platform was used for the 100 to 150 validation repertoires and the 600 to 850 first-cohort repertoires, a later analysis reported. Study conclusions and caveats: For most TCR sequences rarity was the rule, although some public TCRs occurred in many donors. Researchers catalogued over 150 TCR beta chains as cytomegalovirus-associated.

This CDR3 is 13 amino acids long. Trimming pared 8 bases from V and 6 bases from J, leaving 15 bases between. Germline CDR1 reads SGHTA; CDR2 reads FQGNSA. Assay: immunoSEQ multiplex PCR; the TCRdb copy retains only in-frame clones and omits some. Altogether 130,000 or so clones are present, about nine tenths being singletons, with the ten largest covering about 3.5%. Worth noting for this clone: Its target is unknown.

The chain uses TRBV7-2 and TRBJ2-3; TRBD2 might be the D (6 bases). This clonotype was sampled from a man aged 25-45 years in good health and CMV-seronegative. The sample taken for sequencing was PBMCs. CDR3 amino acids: CASRDWPADTQYF. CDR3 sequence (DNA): TGTGCCAGCCGGGACTGGCCGGCCGATACGCAGTATTTT.